This TCR beta chain was observed in a study of neurological immune-mediated disorders. About the study: Of the multiple sclerosis patients, roughly 35 in total, some 30 were relapsing-remitting and 3 were secondary progressive.

V lost 6 bases and J lost 2; bases outside the gene matches: 6. There are 14 residues in the CDR3. With 10-nucleotide random UMIs included, cDNA was synthesized by 5'RACE. The authors obtained over 170 million TCR-beta sequences from 15-18 subjects per sequencing run. TCRdb analysed the 5' RACE reads with MiXCR anew, one entry per CDR3 protein. The repertoire has 66,000 or so distinct CDR3 sequences, around 3.1% of them found once; the top ten carry about 3.5%. Whole-study results and caveats: The repertoires of 18 of 34 multiple sclerosis patients fell into one related-CDR3 cluster (a possible signature) under phylogenetic grouping.

There are a few counts of this clonotype. The target antigen is unknown. Sequencing was performed on PBMCs. The chain combines TRBV12-3 or TRBV12-4 with TRBJ2-7; 8 nucleotides agree with TRBD1. This receptor was obtained from a man aged 35 to 55 with multiple sclerosis. DNA for the CDR3: TGTGCCAGCAGCTCGGACAGGGTGGCCTACGAGCAGTACTTC. It is translated as CASSSDRVAYEQYF.